The 19 T cell receptor beta chains in this list originate from one sample, sequenced in a study of cytomegalovirus exposure and HLA in healthy donors. Amplification used 60 Vbeta primers and 13 Jbeta primers. This table comes from immunoSEQ multiplex PCR, and its TCRdb copy is limited to in-frame clones, with some not included. The sample shows more than 65,000 clones, around 75% of them seen only once. The sequenced sample was PBMCs. The receptors originated from a man aged 35 to 55 in good health and CMV-seronegative.

This CDR3 reads CASSMSLLRGSGVYNEQFF. The DNA of the CDR3 is TGTGCCAGTAGTATGAGCTTGTTAAGGGGTAGCGGGGTCTACAATGAGCAGTTCTTC. The genes are TRBV19 and TRBJ2-1; 8 bases agree with TRBD2. The CDR3 spans 19 residues. V was pared by 3 bases and J by 3 bases, with 16 bases of the junction left unmatched. The germline gives CDR1 LNHDA, CDR2 SQIVND (reference sequence).

The chain links TRBV7-8 to TRBJ1-4; TRBD1 aligns across 8 bases. The CDR3 contains 14 residues. From germline, CDR1 is SGHVS and CDR2 FQNEAQ. The V and J ends lost 6 bases and 6 bases, in that order; junction bases with no gene match: 6. CDR3 bases: TGTGCCAGCAGTTTGACAGGGGATGATGAAAAACTGTTTTTT. This codes for CASSLTGDDEKLFF.

This rearrangement joins TRBV7-2 to TRBJ2-7; TRBD2 matches 9 bases. The germline V gene encodes CDR1 SGHTA and CDR2 FQGNSA. Germline trimming cut 5 bases from V and 6 bases from J; bases unmatched to any gene: 5. The CDR3 sequence is 13 residues long. CDR3 loop: CASSRTSAFEQYF. In DNA form, the CDR3 reads TGTGCCAGCAGCCGGACTAGCGCGTTCGAGCAGTACTTC.

A remark on this clone: The junction departs from germline at one end; a sequencing error may be responsible. The gene calls are TRBV7-9 and TRBJ2-5, with TRBD2 as a possible D gene (6 bases). CDR1 and CDR2 (germline): SEHNR, FQNEAQ (reference sequence). CDR3 length: 17 amino acids. CDR3 DNA sequence: TGTTCCAGCAGCGAGTCCTACGGGACTCCACTCGGGGAGACCCAGTACTTC. It specifies CSSSESYGTPLGETQYF.

In this sample, this clone turned up a few times. The chain uses TRBV9 and TRBJ2-7, with 9 bases fitting TRBD2. V gave up 3 bases and J gave up 7 bases; unmatched junction bases: 2. The germline V gene has CDR1 SGDLS and CDR2 YYNGEE. The CDR3 extends over 12 amino acids. DNA of the CDR3: TGTGCCAGCAGCGGTAGCGGGGGAGAGCAGTACTTC. It translates to CASSGSGGEQYF.

This chain uses TRBV5-1 with TRBJ2-1; 10 bases line up with TRBD2. With V trimmed by 4 bases and J by 0 bases, 7 bases remained unmatched. Germline CDR1 SGHRS, CDR2 YFSETQ. CDR3 length: 17 amino acids. Written as DNA, the CDR3 is TGCGCCAGCAGCCCGGACCTAGCGGGGGTCTCCTACAATGAGCAGTTCTTC. Protein sequence: CASSPDLAGVSYNEQFF.

The V call is TRBV27, the J call TRBJ2-3, with D possibly being TRBD2 (5 bases). CDR1 and CDR2 from the germline V gene are MNHEY and SMNVEV (reference sequence). The CDR3 covers 16 residues. The V end was cut by 3 bases, the J end by 2 bases, with 15 bases between. DNA for the CDR3: TGTGCCAGCAGTTTTTCCCCCAGCGGACCCACAGATACGCAGTATTTT. It codes for CASSFSPSGPTDTQYF.

The chain carries TRBV5-1 and TRBJ1-6; possibly TRBD1 for D (5 bases). The CDR3 length is 15 residues. V dropped 0 bases and J dropped 8 bases, with 12 bases sitting between them. Germline V CDR1 and CDR2: SGHRS, YFSETQ. CDR3 in DNA: TGCGCCAGCAGCTTGGTGGGGGGGTGGGATTCACCCCTCCACTTT. It yields the protein CASSLVGGWDSPLHF.

This chain connects TRBV5-6 to TRBJ2-1; no clear D. V lost 2 bases to trimming and J lost 8 bases, with 11 bases between them. CDR1 is SGHDT, CDR2 YYEEEE, per germline. This CDR3 comprises 13 residues. The CDR3 nucleotides are TGTGCCAGCAGCTTTGGAGAGTGGGATGAGCAGTTCTTC. Translated: CASSFGEWDEQFF.

The rearrangement uses TRBV6-1 and TRBJ1-4; D uncertain. V dropped 2 bases and J dropped 7 bases, with 11 bases sitting between them. This CDR3 has 14 residues. In germline, CDR1 is MNHNS, CDR2 SASEGT. CDR3 DNA: TGTGCCAGCAGTGAAAAGGGAGCGCGTGAAAAACTGTTTTTT. Residues: CASSEKGAREKLFF.

The V and J genes are TRBV6-5 and TRBJ2-5; 8 positions match TRBD2. Germline loops: CDR1 MNHEY, CDR2 SVGAGI. This CDR3 spans 16 amino acids. V lost 2 bases to trimming and J lost 5 bases; unmatched junction nucleotides: 10. The CDR3 here is CASSYETGGLRETQYF. CDR3 nucleotides: TGTGCCAGCAGTTACGAAACGGGGGGGCTTCGGGAGACCCAGTACTTC.

The chain joins TRBV7-2 to TRBJ1-2; D is unclear. V was clipped by 0 bases and J by 5 bases, with 7 bases between them. The CDR3 consists of 13 residues. Germline V gene sequence: CDR1 SGHTA, CDR2 FQGNSA. CDR3 bases: TGTGCCAGCAGCTTAGCGCACTCATATGGCTACACCTTC. As protein: CASSLAHSYGYTF.

The chain combines TRBV5-1 with TRBJ1-5; possibly TRBD1 for D (5 bases). V gave up 0 bases and J gave up 8 bases, with 15 bases separating them. Germline CDR1 and CDR2: SGHRS and YFSETQ. The CDR3 runs to 15 residues. Here the CDR3 reads CASSLGPGNMEPQHF. The CDR3 region has the DNA TGCGCCAGCAGCTTGGGTCCAGGGAATATGGAGCCCCAGCATTTT. Full variable domain (remainder filled in from reference TRBV5-1 and TRBJ1-5): KAGVTQTPRYLIKTRGQQVTLSCSPISGHRSVSWYQQTPGQGLQFLFEYFSETQRNKGNFPGRFSGRQFSNSRSEMNVSTLELGDSALYLCASSLGPGNMEPQHFGDGTRLSIL.

This clone was observed a handful of times. V and J are TRBV4-1 and TRBJ2-7, with TRBD1 identical over 8 bases. V trimming: 3 bases; J trimming: 4 bases; junction bases outside the gene matches: 11. Germline lookup yields CDR1 MGHRA and CDR2 YSYEKL. CDR3 size: 16 residues. The CDR3 loop is CASSQLTGGLLYEQYF. CDR3 nucleotide sequence: TGCGCCAGCAGCCAGTTAACAGGGGGACTTCTGTACGAGCAGTACTTC.

The rearrangement uses TRBV27 and TRBJ2-1; D ambiguous. CDR1 and CDR2 from the germline V gene are MNHEY and SMNVEV (reference sequence). This CDR3 is built from 12 residues. Trimming took off 3 bases at V and 10 bases at J, with 10 bases between the two ends. The CDR3 is CASSLTLPEQFF. In nucleotides, the CDR3 is TGTGCCAGCAGTTTGACACTCCCCGAGCAGTTCTTC.

V usage is TRBV25-1 and J usage is TRBJ2-2; 9 positions agree with TRBD2. CDR1 and CDR2 from the germline V gene are MGHDK and SYGVNS. There are 16 residues in the CDR3. J lost 6 bases, V lost 2 bases, and 7 bases had no gene match. CDR3 sequence reads: CASSEGRGGLAGELFF. Written as DNA, the CDR3 is TGTGCCAGCAGTGAAGGGCGGGGGGGGTTAGCCGGGGAGCTGTTTTTT.

This sequence joins TRBV4-3 and TRBJ1-1; weak D call: TRBD1 (6 bases). The CDR3 runs 13 residues. Germline CDR1 and CDR2: LGHNA and YSLEER. V gave up 0 bases and J gave up 14 bases, with 16 bases separating them. The CDR3, as DNA: TGCGCCAGCAGCCAAGATTTCGGAGACAGGAGCTTCTTT. This translates into CASSQDFGDRSFF.

The rearrangement joins TRBV4-3 to TRBJ2-2; D gene uncertain. The germline V gene encodes CDR1 LGHNA and CDR2 YSLEER. Deletions cut 1 base from V and 3 bases from J, with 9 bases between. This CDR3 is 15 amino acids long. The CDR3 reads CASSQGSVYTGELFF. DNA of the CDR3: TGCGCCAGCAGCCAAGGTTCGGTTTACACCGGGGAGCTGTTTTTT.

This clone was observed a few times. V is TRBV5-1 and J is TRBJ2-5; TRBD1 agrees at 9 bases. Germline trimming cut 1 base from V and 4 bases from J; bases unmatched to any gene: 5. Germline V CDR1 and CDR2: SGHRS, YFSETQ. This CDR3 is built from 15 residues. DNA for the CDR3: TGCGCCAGCAGCTTGTCAGCGACAGGGGGAGAGACCCAGTACTTC. It yields the protein CASSLSATGGETQYF.